This passage covers 27 T cell receptor beta chains from one sample sequenced in a study of blood T cell repertoires in COVID-19. Only in-frame clones appear in the TCRdb table, and some are missing; sequencing was by immunoSEQ multiplex PCR. Counted here are about 110,000 clones, approximately 92% occurring once; the ten biggest clones make up around 32%. The sequencing input was peripheral blood. These receptors were obtained from a woman of 80 years or more with acute or convalescent COVID-19.

The chain recombines TRBV19 with TRBJ1-5; D is perhaps TRBD1 (6 bases). This CDR3 region has 17 residues. The V gene's germline CDR1 is LNHDA and CDR2 SQIVND (reference sequence). V gave up 7 bases and J gave up 5 bases, with 24 bases separating them. CDR3 nucleotides: TGTGCCAGTACCGGCCTTACAGGGAAATCTATCCATCAGCCCCAGCATTTT. Residues: CASTGLTGKSIHQPQHF. The variable domain in full, completed from reference TRBV19 and TRBJ1-5, reads DGGITQSPKYLFRKEGQNVTLSCEQNLNHDAMYWYRQDPGQGLRLIYYSQIVNDFQKGDIAEGYSVSREKKESFPLTVTSAQKNPTAFYLCASTGLTGKSIHQPQHFGDGTRLSIL.

The rearrangement uses TRBV20-1 and TRBJ2-3; 10 positions match TRBD2. The V gene's germline CDR1 is DFQATT and CDR2 SNEGSKA (reference sequence). This CDR3 region has 15 residues. J lost 2 bases, V lost 3 bases, and 5 bases had no gene match. The CDR3 sequence is CSASGLAGATDTQYF. The CDR3 bases are TGCAGTGCTAGTGGGCTAGCGGGGGCCACAGATACGCAGTATTTT.

This sequence joins TRBV20-1 and TRBJ2-7; D is perhaps TRBD1 (6 bases). The germline gives CDR1 DFQATT, CDR2 SNEGSKA (reference sequence). Trimming removed 3 bases at V and 1 base at J, with 13 bases between. The CDR3 has 14 residues. CDR3 protein: CSASITGTSYEQYF. Written as DNA, the CDR3 is TGCAGTGCTAGTATAACCGGGACATCCTACGAGCAGTACTTC.

For this clone: Within the sample, other DNA sequences also encode this same CDR3. The genes are TRBV5-1 and TRBJ2-2, with no clear D. Trimming removed 0 bases at V and 2 bases at J, with 5 bases between. This CDR3 spans 14 amino acids. Looked up from germline, CDR1 is SGHRS and CDR2 is YFSETQ. The CDR3 spells CASSLDTNTGELFF. DNA of the CDR3: TGCGCCAGCAGCTTGGACACCAACACCGGGGAGCTGTTTTTT.

This clone was picked up a small number of times. Different DNA sequences within this sample yield the same CDR3. V and J are TRBV14 and TRBJ1-2; 10 bases line up with TRBD1. Germline CDR1 reads SGHDN; CDR2 reads FVKESK. V was clipped by 4 bases and J by 4 bases; unmatched bases: 3. This CDR3 region has 14 residues. CDR3 residues: CASSPGQGGYGYTF. DNA of the CDR3: TGTGCCAGCAGCCCAGGACAGGGGGGCTATGGCTACACCTTC.

This chain uses TRBV6-2 or TRBV6-3 with TRBJ1-6; 8 nucleotides align to TRBD1. J gave up 7 bases and V 6 bases, and 5 bases lay outside the gene matches. The CDR3 runs 14 residues. CDR1 is MNHEY and CDR2 is SVGEGT in the germline V gene. The CDR3 is CASSYTGGNSPLHF. The CDR3 DNA sequence: TGTGCCAGCAGCTATACAGGGGGAAATTCACCCCTCCACTTT.

CDR3 amino acids: CASRLRDRVYDGYTF. The CDR3 DNA follows: TGTGCCAGCAGACTCCGGGACAGGGTCTACGATGGCTACACCTTC. This rearrangement joins TRBV28 to TRBJ1-2; TRBD1 matches at 9 bases. The V and J ends lost 6 bases and 6 bases, in that order; junction bases with no gene match: 11. Looked up from germline, CDR1 is MDHEN and CDR2 is SYDVKM. CDR3 length equals 15 residues.

The chain carries TRBV5-1 and TRBJ2-1; 14 positions agree with TRBD2. Per germline, CDR1 SGHRS and CDR2 YFSETQ. The CDR3 extends over 17 amino acids. Losses at the gene ends were 4 bases for V and 2 bases for J; bases not matched to a gene: 5. The CDR3, as DNA: TGCGCCAGCAGCGTGACTAGCGGGGGGGCAACCTACAATGAGCAGTTCTTC. Its protein is CASSVTSGGATYNEQFF.

To note about this clone: One end of the junction is discordant with germline, which a read error may explain. The rearrangement uses TRBV5-1 and TRBJ1-3; 8 nucleotides agree with TRBD1. Germline V CDR1 and CDR2: SGHRS, YFSETQ. CDR3 size: 14 residues. CDR3 coding DNA: TGCGCCAGCAGGTTGGACAGGGCTGGAAACACCATATATTTT. Translated, it gives CASRLDRAGNTIYF. Based on the CDR3 plus reference TRBV5-1 and TRBJ1-3, the full variable domain is KAGVTQTPRYLIKTRGQQVTLSCSPISGHRSVSWYQQTPGQGLQFLFEYFSETQRNKGNFPGRFSGRQFSNSRSEMNVSTLELGDSALYLCASRLDRAGNTIYFGEGSWLTVV.

There are a few counts of this clone. Additional DNA sequences in this sample encode the identical CDR3. This chain connects TRBV2 to TRBJ1-6, with 9 bases that match TRBD1. After removal of 6 bases from V and 6 bases from J, the junction contained 9 bases not matched to a gene. CDR3 length: 16 residues. Germline CDR1 is SNHLY and CDR2 is FYNNEI. CDR3 amino acids: CASSADRGNSNSPLHF. The DNA for the CDR3 is TGTGCCAGCAGCGCGGACAGGGGCAACAGTAATTCACCCCTCCACTTT. Full variable domain (outside the CDR3, taken from reference TRBV2 and TRBJ1-6): EPEVTQTPSHQVTQMGQEVILRCVPISNHLYFYWYRQILGQKVEFLVSFYNNEISEKSEIFDDQFSVERPDGSNFTLKIRSTKLEDSAMYFCASSADRGNSNSPLHFGNGTRLTVT.

This clone has just one count. The rearrangement joins TRBV5-4 to TRBJ1-5; D gene unclear. The CDR3 sequence is 13 residues long. CDR1 SGHNT and CDR2 YYREEE come from the germline V gene (reference sequence). Trimming pared 0 bases from V and 5 bases from J, leaving 6 bases between. CDR3 bases: TGTGCCAGCAGCTTGGATGAGGATCAGCCCCAGCATTTT. The encoded protein is CASSLDEDQPQHF.

The J gene is TRBJ2-2, the V gene TRBV6-5; 10 bases are a match to TRBD1. The CDR3 covers 14 residues. Germline CDR1 and CDR2: MNHEY and SVGAGI. The junction had 5 bases not matched to a gene; V was cut back by 8 bases and J by 5 bases. The CDR3 loop reads CASGDRGRTGELFF. CDR3 coding DNA: TGTGCCAGCGGCGACAGGGGGCGAACCGGGGAGCTGTTTTTT.

The rearrangement uses TRBV20-1 and TRBJ1-2; 7 bases are a match to TRBD1. Trimming took 6 bases from V and 3 from J; bases not matched to a gene: 1. This CDR3 has 11 residues. Germline V CDR1 and CDR2: DFQATT, SNEGSKA (reference sequence). CDR3 DNA sequence: TGCAGTGCCGGACAGGACTATGGCTACACCTTC. This sequence encodes CSAGQDYGYTF.

This clone was observed a few times. V and J are TRBV2 and TRBJ2-7; perhaps TRBD1 as D (7 bases). V was shortened by 6 bases and J by 0 bases, with 15 bases between the two germline ends. This CDR3 region has 15 residues. Germline CDR1 is SNHLY and CDR2 is FYNNEI. CDR3 residues: CASRGGAGGSYEQYF. CDR3 DNA sequence: TGTGCCAGCAGGGGGGGAGCAGGGGGCTCCTACGAGCAGTACTTC. Variable domain in full (rest from reference TRBV2 and TRBJ2-7): EPEVTQTPSHQVTQMGQEVILRCVPISNHLYFYWYRQILGQKVEFLVSFYNNEISEKSEIFDDQFSVERPDGSNFTLKIRSTKLEDSAMYFCASRGGAGGSYEQYFGPGTRLTVT.

V gene TRBV30 combines with J gene TRBJ1-6; D not certain. Germline CDR1 and CDR2: GTSNPN and SVGIG (reference sequence). V dropped 4 bases and J dropped 10 bases, with 14 bases sitting between them. CDR3 size: 13 residues. The CDR3 DNA reads TGTGCCTGGACTCGGGTTGAGCGATCACCCCTCCACTTT. It specifies CAWTRVERSPLHF.

This clone was observed a single time. CDR3: CASSTGLVTYNEQFF. The CDR3 bases are TGTGCCAGCAGCACAGGCCTTGTTACCTACAATGAGCAGTTCTTC. The V gene is TRBV5-6, the J gene TRBJ2-1; the D gene is possibly TRBD1 (5 bases). CDR1 and CDR2 from the germline V gene are SGHDT and YYEEEE. Trimming stripped 4 bases from V and 2 bases from J, with 13 bases between. This CDR3 spans 15 amino acids.

The chain is built from TRBV7-8 and TRBJ2-5; 8 nucleotides align to TRBD2. The V gene's germline CDR1 is SGHVS and CDR2 FQNEAQ. The CDR3 loop spans 13 amino acids. With V trimmed by 5 bases and J by 5 bases, 4 bases remained unmatched. The CDR3 coding sequence is TGTGCCAGCAGCCGCGGACTAGCTGAGACCCAGTACTTC. It encodes CASSRGLAETQYF. The entire variable domain, with the rest obtained from reference TRBV7-8 and TRBJ2-5, is as follows: GAGVSQSPRYKVAKRGQDVALRCDPISGHVSLFWYQQALGQGPEFLTYFQNEAQLDKSGLPSDRFFAERPEGSVSTLKIQRTQQEDSAVYLCASSRGLAETQYFGPGTRLLVL.

The J gene is TRBJ2-1, the V gene TRBV18; 7 bases fit TRBD1. The germline V gene encodes CDR1 KGHSH and CDR2 LQKENI. This CDR3 comprises 13 residues. With 4 bases clipped from V and 4 bases from J, the junction kept 1 base outside the gene matches. CDR3: CASSQGQYNEQFF. As DNA, the CDR3 is TGTGCCAGCTCACAGGGACAGTACAATGAGCAGTTCTTC.

The chain uses TRBV5-4 and TRBJ2-1; 12 nucleotides align to TRBD2. V gave up 5 bases and J gave up 4 bases; unmatched junction bases: 4. The germline V gene encodes CDR1 SGHNT and CDR2 YYREEE (reference sequence). This CDR3 is built from 15 residues. As DNA, the CDR3 is TGTGCCAGCAGTAGTGGACTAGCGGGGTACAATGAGCAGTTCTTC. It specifies CASSSGLAGYNEQFF.

The chain has TRBV3-1 (or the pseudogene TRBV3-2) and TRBJ2-3, with D uncertain. The CDR3 length is 15 residues. V lost 4 bases and J 1 base, leaving 12 bases between the germline ends. The germline V gene encodes CDR1 LGHDT and CDR2 YNNKEL (reference sequence). The CDR3 nucleotides read TGTGCCAGCAGCCTAGCCGTGTCAGGCACAGATACGCAGTATTTT. Its translation: CASSLAVSGTDTQYF.

The chain has TRBV18 and TRBJ2-3; tentative D call: TRBD1 (6 bases). Germline V gene sequence: CDR1 KGHSH, CDR2 LQKENI. V lost 3 bases and J lost 10, with 11 bases in between. This CDR3 has 12 amino acids. CDR3 amino acids: CASSPTDSAQYF. Here the CDR3 DNA reads TGTGCCAGCTCACCCACGGACAGTGCGCAGTATTTT.

The chain uses TRBV10-3 and TRBJ2-7, with 9 bases matching TRBD1. With 8 bases clipped from V and 3 bases from J, the junction kept 5 bases outside the gene matches. This CDR3 contains 13 residues. Germline V gene lookup returns CDR1 ENHRY and CDR2 SYGVKD. The CDR3 loop is CAIRDRVLYEQYF. CDR3 nucleotide sequence: TGTGCCATCCGGGACAGGGTCCTCTACGAGCAGTACTTC.

The V and J genes are TRBV6-5 and TRBJ1-6; D is unresolved. Germline lookup yields CDR1 MNHEY and CDR2 SVGAGI. Trimming pared 2 bases from V and 9 bases from J, leaving 14 bases between. This CDR3 has 15 amino acids. CDR3: CASSYRDLPASPLHF. CDR3 in DNA: TGTGCCAGCAGTTACCGGGATCTCCCCGCTTCACCCCTCCACTTT.

The J gene is TRBJ2-5, the V gene TRBV30; 8 nucleotides line up with TRBD1. The CDR3 runs to 14 residues. Unmatched junction bases numbered 8, after V lost 4 bases and J lost 4 bases. Germline CDR1 is GTSNPN and CDR2 is SVGIG (reference sequence). The CDR3 nucleotides are TGTGCCTGGAAAACGGCAGGGGGCCTAGAGACCCAGTACTTC. Protein: CAWKTAGGLETQYF.

This clone is a singleton in its sample. The rearrangement links TRBV5-4 to TRBJ2-1; TRBD2 aligns across 7 bases. There are 13 residues in the CDR3. Germline CDR1 SGHNT, CDR2 YYREEE (reference sequence). The V gene end was trimmed by 0 bases and the J gene end by 6 bases; junction bases not matched to a gene: 0. CDR3 sequence: CASSLAGGNEQFF. The CDR3 DNA reads as TGTGCCAGCAGCTTGGCGGGGGGCAATGAGCAGTTCTTC.

This clone was detected only a few times. CDR3: CAWRATGGFNEKLFF. The CDR3 bases are TGTGCCTGGAGAGCCACAGGGGGCTTTAATGAAAAACTGTTTTTT. This sequence joins TRBV30 and TRBJ1-4, with 9 bases matching TRBD1. Germline V gene lookup returns CDR1 GTSNPN and CDR2 SVGIG (reference sequence). The CDR3 consists of 15 residues. J gave up 4 bases and V 3 bases, and 6 bases lay outside the gene matches.

CDR3 loop: CASSFEPGGYMGYTF. The DNA for the CDR3 is TGTGCCAGCAGTTTCGAACCAGGGGGCTATATGGGCTACACCTTC. V is TRBV28 and J is TRBJ1-2, with 8 bases identical to TRBD1. Trimming at V came to 3 bases and at J to 8 bases, leaving 11 bases not matched to a gene. The CDR3 contains 15 residues. Germline CDR1 reads MDHEN; CDR2 reads SYDVKM.